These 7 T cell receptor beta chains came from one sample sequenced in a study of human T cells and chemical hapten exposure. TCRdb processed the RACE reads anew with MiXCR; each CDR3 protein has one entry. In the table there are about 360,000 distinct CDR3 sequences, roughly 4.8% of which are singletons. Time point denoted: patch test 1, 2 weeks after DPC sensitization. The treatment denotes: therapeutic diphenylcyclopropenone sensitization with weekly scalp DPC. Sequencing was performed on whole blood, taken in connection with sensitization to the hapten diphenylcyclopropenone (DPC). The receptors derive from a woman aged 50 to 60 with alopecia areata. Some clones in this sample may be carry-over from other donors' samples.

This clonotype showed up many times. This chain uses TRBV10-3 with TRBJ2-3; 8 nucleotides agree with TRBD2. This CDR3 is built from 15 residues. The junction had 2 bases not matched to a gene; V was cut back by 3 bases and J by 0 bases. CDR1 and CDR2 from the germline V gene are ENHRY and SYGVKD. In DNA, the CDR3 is TGTGCCATCAGTGACACTAGCGGTAGCACAGATACGCAGTATTTT. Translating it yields CAISDTSGSTDTQYF.

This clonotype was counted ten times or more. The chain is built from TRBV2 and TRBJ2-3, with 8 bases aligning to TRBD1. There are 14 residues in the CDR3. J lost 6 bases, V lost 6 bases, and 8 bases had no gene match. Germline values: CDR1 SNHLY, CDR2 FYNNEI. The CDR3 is CASSRTGNADTQYF. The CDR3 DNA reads TGTGCCAGCAGCCGGACAGGGAATGCGGATACGCAGTATTTT.

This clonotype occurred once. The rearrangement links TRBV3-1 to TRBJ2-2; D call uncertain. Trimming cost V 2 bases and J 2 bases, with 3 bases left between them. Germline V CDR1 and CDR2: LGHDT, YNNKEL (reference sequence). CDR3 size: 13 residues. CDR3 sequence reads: CASSQPNTGELFF. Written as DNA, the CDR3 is TGTGCCAGCAGCCAACCCAACACCGGGGAGCTGTTTTTT. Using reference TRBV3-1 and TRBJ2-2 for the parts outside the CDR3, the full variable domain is DTAVSQTPKYLVTQMGNDKSIKCEQNLGHDTMYWYKQDSKKFLKIMFSYNNKELIINETVPNRFSPKSPDKAHLNLHINSLELGDSAVYFCASSQPNTGELFFGEGSRLTVL.

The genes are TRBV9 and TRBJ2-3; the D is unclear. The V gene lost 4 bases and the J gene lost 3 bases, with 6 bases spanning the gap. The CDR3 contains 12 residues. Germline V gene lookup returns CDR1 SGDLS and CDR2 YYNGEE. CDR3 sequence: CASSNPTDTQYF. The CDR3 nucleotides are TGTGCCAGCAGCAACCCTACAGATACGCAGTATTTT.

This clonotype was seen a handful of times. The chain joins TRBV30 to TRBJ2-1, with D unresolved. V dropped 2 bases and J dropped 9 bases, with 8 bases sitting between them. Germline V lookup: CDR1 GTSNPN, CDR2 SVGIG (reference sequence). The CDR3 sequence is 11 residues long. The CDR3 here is CAWSTWIEQFF. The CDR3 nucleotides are TGTGCCTGGAGTACGTGGATTGAGCAGTTCTTC.

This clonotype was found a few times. The CDR3 region has the DNA TGTGCCAGCCGTACAGGGTTTTTCACTGAAGCTTTCTTT. It encodes CASRTGFFTEAFF. This chain connects TRBV27 to TRBJ1-1; D might be TRBD1 (6 bases). CDR3 size: 13 residues. The germline CDR1 and CDR2 sequences are MNHEY and SMNVEV (reference sequence). Trimming shortened V by 8 bases and J by 4 bases, and 14 bases separated the two germline ends.

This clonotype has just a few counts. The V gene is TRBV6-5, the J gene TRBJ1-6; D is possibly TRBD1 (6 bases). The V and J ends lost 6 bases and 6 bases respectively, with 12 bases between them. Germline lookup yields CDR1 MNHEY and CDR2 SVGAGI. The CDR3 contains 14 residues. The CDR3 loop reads CASSRWDTNSPLHF. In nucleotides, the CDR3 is TGTGCCAGCAGCCGTTGGGACACTAATTCACCCCTCCACTTT.